A single TCR beta chain is shown here with its context. Antigen: not known. The data were obtained in a study of T-cell reconstitution after alpha-beta-depleted transplantation in children. Preparation of the TCRbeta library involved a method that used unique molecular identifiers. MiXCR, run by TCRdb on the PCR reads, gives a single entry per CDR3 protein. Seen here are tens of thousands of distinct CDR3 sequences, over 15% observed once, and the top ten hold 51%. The trim removed 4 bases at V and 7 bases at J, leaving 3 bases unmatched. The CDR3 spans 13 residues. The germline gives CDR1 KGHSH, CDR2 LQKENI. Overall study findings and caveats: In some patients, recipient T cells and intrathymic progenitors surviving conditioning explained high day-60 diversity. T cells produced anew were the main source of T-cell counts and diversity one year after transplant.

The receptor was isolated from a male patient under 10 years old who had a stem cell transplant for acute lymphoblastic leukemia, so the T cells may come from the graft donor. The J gene is TRBJ2-1, the V gene TRBV18, with 8 positions matching TRBD2. Source: PBMCs, mostly from graft donor cells, taken 360 days after TCRalphabeta/CD19-depleted stem cell transplant. CDR3: CASSQLAGNEQFF. CDR3 nucleotide sequence: TGTGCCAGCTCACAATTAGCGGGAAATGAGCAGTTCTTC.